This TCR beta chain came from a study of T cell responses to AZD1222 COVID-19 vaccine. Regarding the study as a whole: Reports say nearly half of spike-specific TCRs go after unmutated variant regions. Most donors were white British, females outnumbered males, and clonal diversity was possibly underestimated.

The V and J ends lost 1 base and 5 bases respectively, with 5 bases between them. The CDR3 totals 12 residues. CDR1 and CDR2 from the germline V gene are SGHAT and FQNNGV. Pooling covered second doses at about 4 or about 12 weeks. TCRdb's copy holds only in-frame clones and misses some; the assay was immunoSEQ multiplex PCR. The repertoire has 120,000 to 150,000 clones, approximately 90% of them found once; the top ten carry 1.5% to 2.5%. Remarks on this clone: Its target is not known.

The chain couples TRBV11-2 to TRBJ1-1; D gene unclear. The sequence derives from an adult who received the AZD1222 COVID-19 vaccine. The sample in question was peripheral blood, obtained 28 days after the second AZD1222 dose. CDR3 sequence (DNA): TGTGCCAGCAGCTTAGGCAGAACTGAAGCTTTCTTT. This sequence encodes CASSLGRTEAFF.